This entry lists 14 T cell receptor beta chains sequenced from one sample in a study of CD8+ T cells in alopecia areata. As the sequencing template, cDNA was produced by extracting RNA and reverse transcribing it. Sequencing was performed with immunoSEQ multiplex PCR; in TCRdb, only in-frame clones are kept and a portion is missing. Found here are roughly 70,000 clones, over 25% of them singletons; the top ten hold under 15%. Treatment given: oral pan-JAK inhibitor, 5-10 mg twice daily. Here the sequenced sample was CD8+ T cells sorted from blood, taken at week 4, from a patient treated with tofacitinib. The receptors shown here come from a human donor with alopecia areata.

This clone was seen a few times. The same CDR3 arises from other DNA sequences in this sample as well. J is TRBJ1-1 and V is TRBV30, with unresolved D. The V gene's germline CDR1 is GTSNPN and CDR2 SVGIG (reference sequence). Trimming took off 0 bases at V and 0 bases at J, with 5 bases between the two ends. The CDR3 sequence is 13 residues long. In DNA, the CDR3 is TGTGCCTGGAGTGTTAGCATGAACACTGAAGCTTTCTTT. Protein product: CAWSVSMNTEAFF.

This sequence joins TRBV11-2 and TRBJ2-1; no clear D. Germline CDR1 SGHAT, CDR2 FQNNGV. Trimming took 2 bases from V and 4 from J, leaving 6 bases between them. The CDR3 has 13 amino acids. The CDR3 region is CASSLKSYNEQFF. The CDR3 DNA follows: TGTGCCAGCAGCTTAAAAAGTTACAATGAGCAGTTCTTC.

By share of the sample, this clone is medium-sized. The CDR3 bases are TGTGCCAGCACCGACCAGCGAGACCAGTACTTC. Encoded protein: CASTDQRDQYF. The chain is built from TRBV28 and TRBJ2-5; D remains unclear. The germline V gene encodes CDR1 MDHEN and CDR2 SYDVKM. Trimming stripped 7 bases from V and 10 bases from J, with 13 bases between. This CDR3 has 11 amino acids.

This clone showed up just a few times. V and J are TRBV7-2 and TRBJ2-1, with D hard to call. V lost 4 bases, J lost 5 bases, and 6 bases lay in between. The CDR3 extends over 12 amino acids. CDR1 SGHTA and CDR2 FQGNSA come from the germline V gene. The CDR3 DNA is TGTGCCAGCAGCTGGGGAAACAATGAGCAGTTCTTC. It specifies CASSWGNNEQFF.

This clone was counted a few times. The rearrangement links TRBV29-1 to TRBJ2-3; 8 nucleotides align to TRBD1. The germline V gene encodes CDR1 SQVTM and CDR2 ANQGSEA. CDR3 length: 12 residues. V was clipped by 1 base and J by 6 bases; unmatched bases: 0. CDR3 bases: TGCAGCGTTGAAGGACAGGGGGATACGCAGTATTTT. Encoded protein: CSVEGQGDTQYF.

The chain uses TRBV13 and TRBJ1-2; possible D gene TRBD1, 6 bases. The length of the CDR3 is 12 residues. Per germline, CDR1 PRHDT and CDR2 FYEKMQ (reference sequence). V was cut by 4 bases and J by 6 bases, with 9 bases left in between. As DNA, the CDR3 is TGTGCCAGCAGCTCACAGGGTCATGGCTACACCTTC. It translates to CASSSQGHGYTF.

This clone occurred a few times. The chain employs TRBV4-3 and TRBJ1-2; no reliable D call. V was clipped by 1 base and J by 6 bases, with 9 bases between them. Germline V gene sequence: CDR1 LGHNA, CDR2 YSLEER. The CDR3 consists of 13 residues. The CDR3 region is CASSQVGIDGYTF. In nucleotides, the CDR3 is TGCGCCAGCAGCCAAGTGGGGATCGATGGCTACACCTTC.

The chain is built from TRBV30 and TRBJ2-7; D may be TRBD2 (5 bases). Germline CDR1 GTSNPN, CDR2 SVGIG (reference sequence). The length of the CDR3 is 11 residues. The V and J ends lost 2 bases and 6 bases respectively, with 8 bases between them. The CDR3 is CAWSQGLEQYF. CDR3 in DNA: TGTGCCTGGAGTCAAGGACTCGAGCAGTACTTC. Full variable domain (missing parts from reference TRBV30 and TRBJ2-7): SQTIHQWPATLVQPVGSPLSLECTVEGTSNPNLYWYRQAAGRGLQLLFYSVGIGQISSEVPQNLSASRPQDRQFILSSKKLLLSDSGFYLCAWSQGLEQYFGPGTRLTVT.

This clone has just a few counts. This chain uses TRBV29-1 with TRBJ1-5; the D is unclear. V gave up 7 bases and J gave up 3 bases, with 16 bases separating them. Germline-derived CDR1 and CDR2 are SQVTM and ANQGSEA. The CDR3 totals 14 residues. This CDR3 reads CSAILLGPNQPQHF. CDR3 in DNA: TGCAGCGCCATCCTCTTGGGCCCCAATCAGCCCCAGCATTTT.

The gene calls are TRBV29-1 and TRBJ1-2, with a tentative D call TRBD1 (5 bases). The CDR3 runs 12 residues. Deletions cut 4 bases from V and 2 bases from J, with 8 bases between. The V gene's germline CDR1 is SQVTM and CDR2 ANQGSEA. The DNA for the CDR3 is TGCAGCGTTGTGGGGGACAACTATGGCTACACCTTC. Protein product: CSVVGDNYGYTF.

This chain uses TRBV30 with TRBJ2-6; D uncertain. Germline CDR1 and CDR2: GTSNPN and SVGIG (reference sequence). V was shortened by 4 bases and J by 0 bases, with 10 bases between the two germline ends. The CDR3 contains 15 residues. CDR3 residues: CAWTGRASGANVLTF. In DNA, the CDR3 is TGTGCCTGGACAGGACGGGCCTCTGGGGCCAACGTCCTGACTTTC.

This clone was seen only a few times. The chain has TRBV27 and TRBJ1-2; D ambiguous. Germline loops: CDR1 MNHEY, CDR2 SMNVEV (reference sequence). Trimming pared 7 bases from V and 2 bases from J, leaving 17 bases between. The CDR3 extends over 15 amino acids. The CDR3 bases are TGTGCCAGCACCTCAAGTCGGACCTGGAACTATGGCTACACCTTC. Amino acid sequence: CASTSSRTWNYGYTF.

CDR3 sequence (DNA): TGTGCCGTTCGGGAGGCCACAGATACGCAGTATTTT. Translation: CAVREATDTQYF. The chain uses TRBV6-6 and TRBJ2-3, with 7 positions matching TRBD2. Germline V gene sequence: CDR1 MNHNY, CDR2 SVGAGI (reference sequence). J gave up 2 bases and V 11 bases, and 4 bases lay outside the gene matches. There are 12 residues in the CDR3.

This clone was found a few times. This CDR3 is also generated by other DNA sequences in the sample. The V and J genes are TRBV29-1 and TRBJ2-2; 8 bases map to TRBD1. V was pared by 6 bases and J by 2 bases, with 5 bases of the junction left unmatched. CDR1 and CDR2 from the germline V gene are SQVTM and ANQGSEA. The CDR3 sequence is 14 residues long. The CDR3 DNA reads as TGCAGCGTGGCTGGACAGGGAAACACCGGGGAGCTGTTTTTT. Its translation is CSVAGQGNTGELFF.